This T cell receptor beta chain emerged from a study of blood T cell repertoires in COVID-19. Study background: Samples taken during acute and convalescent COVID-19 were collected in the United States, Italy and Spain. Sources were T cells, B-cell-depleted T cells, or PBMCs; the material itself was cDNA or gDNA.

In the original workflow: Reference gene primer amplification gave nucleated cell count estimates. Using immunoSEQ multiplex PCR, the repertoire was profiled, and TCRdb retains in-frame clones only, with some absent. V and J calls and clone size are as listed in that table; D and trimming were resolved from the DNA. In the table there are 100,000 to 150,000 clones, roughly 80% of which are singletons. Trimming shortened V by 2 bases and J by 7 bases, and 17 bases separated the two germline ends. This CDR3 has 15 amino acids. Germline CDR1 reads GTSNPN; CDR2 reads SVGIG (reference sequence). V gene TRBV30 combines with J gene TRBJ1-4, with a tentative D call TRBD1 (5 bases). The receptor's source is a man in his 60s with acute or convalescent COVID-19. Sequenced: peripheral blood. The CDR3 sequence is CAWSPMTVQAEKLFF. The CDR3 DNA sequence: TGTGCCTGGAGTCCGATGACAGTACAAGCTGAAAAACTGTTTTTT.